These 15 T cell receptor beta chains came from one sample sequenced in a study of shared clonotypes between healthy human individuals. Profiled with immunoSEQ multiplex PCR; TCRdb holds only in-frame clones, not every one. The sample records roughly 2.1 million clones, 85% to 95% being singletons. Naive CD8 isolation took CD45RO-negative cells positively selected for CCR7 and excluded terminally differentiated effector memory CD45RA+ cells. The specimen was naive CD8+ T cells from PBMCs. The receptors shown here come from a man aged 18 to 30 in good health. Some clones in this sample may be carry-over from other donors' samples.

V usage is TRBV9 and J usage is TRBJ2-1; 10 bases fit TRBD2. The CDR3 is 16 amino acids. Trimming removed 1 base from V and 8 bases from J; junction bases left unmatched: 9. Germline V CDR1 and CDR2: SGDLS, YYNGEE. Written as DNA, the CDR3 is TGTGCCAGCAGCGTACCCAAAGCGGGAGGGCCTGATGAGCAGTTCTTC. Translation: CASSVPKAGGPDEQFF.

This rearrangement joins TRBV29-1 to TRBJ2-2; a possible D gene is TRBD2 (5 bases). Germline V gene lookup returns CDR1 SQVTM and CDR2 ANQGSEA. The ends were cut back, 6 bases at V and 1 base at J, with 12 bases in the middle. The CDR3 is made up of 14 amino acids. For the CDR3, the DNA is TGCAGCGTCGACATACGGGGGAACACCGGGGAGCTGTTTTTT. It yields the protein CSVDIRGNTGELFF.

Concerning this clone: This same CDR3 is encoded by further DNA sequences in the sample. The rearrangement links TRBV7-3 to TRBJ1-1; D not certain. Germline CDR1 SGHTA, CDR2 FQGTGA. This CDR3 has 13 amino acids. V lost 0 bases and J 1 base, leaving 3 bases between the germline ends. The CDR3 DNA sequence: TGTGCCAGCAGCTTAACTGCGAACACTGAAGCTTTCTTT. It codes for CASSLTANTEAFF.

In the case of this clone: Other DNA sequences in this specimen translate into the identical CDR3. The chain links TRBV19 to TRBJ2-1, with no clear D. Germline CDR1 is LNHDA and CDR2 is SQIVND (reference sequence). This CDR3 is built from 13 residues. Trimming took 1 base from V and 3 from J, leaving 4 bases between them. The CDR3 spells CASSIGGYNEQFF. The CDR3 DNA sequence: TGTGCCAGTAGTATAGGTGGCTACAATGAGCAGTTCTTC.

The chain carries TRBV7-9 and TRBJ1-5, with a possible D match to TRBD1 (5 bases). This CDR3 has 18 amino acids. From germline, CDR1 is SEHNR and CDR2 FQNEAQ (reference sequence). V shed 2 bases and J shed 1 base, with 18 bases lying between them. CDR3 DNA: TGTGCCAGCAGCTTAAGGGGCAGGGAGGTTACGAGCAATCAGCCCCAGCATTTT. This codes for CASSLRGREVTSNQPQHF.

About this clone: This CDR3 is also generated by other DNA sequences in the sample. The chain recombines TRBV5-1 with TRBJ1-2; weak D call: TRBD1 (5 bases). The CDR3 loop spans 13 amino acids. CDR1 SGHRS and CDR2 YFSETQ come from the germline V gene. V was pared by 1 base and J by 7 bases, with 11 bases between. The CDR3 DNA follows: TGCGCCAGCAGCTTGTCCGGGGCGGGTGGCTACACCTTC. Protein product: CASSLSGAGGYTF.

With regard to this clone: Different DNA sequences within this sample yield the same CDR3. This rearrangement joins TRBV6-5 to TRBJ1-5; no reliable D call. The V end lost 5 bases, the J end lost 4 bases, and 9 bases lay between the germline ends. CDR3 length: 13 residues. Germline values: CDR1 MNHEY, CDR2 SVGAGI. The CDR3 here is CASSNLGNQPQHF. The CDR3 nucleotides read TGTGCCAGCAGTAATCTGGGAAATCAGCCCCAGCATTTT.

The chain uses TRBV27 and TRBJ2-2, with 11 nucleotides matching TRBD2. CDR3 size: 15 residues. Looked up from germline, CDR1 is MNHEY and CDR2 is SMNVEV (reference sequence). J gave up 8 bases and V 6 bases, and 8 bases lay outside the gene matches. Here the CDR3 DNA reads TGTGCCAGCAGCATCACCGGGACTAGCGGAGGGGAGCTGTTTTTT. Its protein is CASSITGTSGGELFF.

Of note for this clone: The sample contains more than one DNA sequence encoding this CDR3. The CDR3 sequence is CASSFLGSNTEAFF. The CDR3 bases are TGTGCCAGCAGTTTTCTGGGATCGAACACTGAAGCTTTCTTT. This chain joins TRBV27 and TRBJ1-1; D gene uncertain. Germline CDR1 is MNHEY and CDR2 is SMNVEV (reference sequence). This CDR3 spans 14 amino acids. Between the trimmed V and J ends, which lost 3 bases and 1 base, there was a span of 9 bases.

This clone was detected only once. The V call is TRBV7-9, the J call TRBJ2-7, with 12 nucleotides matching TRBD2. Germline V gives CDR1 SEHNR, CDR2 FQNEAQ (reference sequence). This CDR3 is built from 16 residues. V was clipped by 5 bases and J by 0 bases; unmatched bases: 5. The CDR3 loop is CASSTRTSGTSYEQYF. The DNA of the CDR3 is TGTGCCAGCAGCACTAGGACTAGCGGGACCTCCTACGAGCAGTACTTC.

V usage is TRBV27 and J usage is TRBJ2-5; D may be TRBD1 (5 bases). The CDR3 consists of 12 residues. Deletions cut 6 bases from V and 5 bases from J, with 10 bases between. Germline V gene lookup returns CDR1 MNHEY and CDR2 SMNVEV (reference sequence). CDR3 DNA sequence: TGTGCCAGCAGGGACATTTGGGAGACCCAGTACTTC. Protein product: CASRDIWETQYF.

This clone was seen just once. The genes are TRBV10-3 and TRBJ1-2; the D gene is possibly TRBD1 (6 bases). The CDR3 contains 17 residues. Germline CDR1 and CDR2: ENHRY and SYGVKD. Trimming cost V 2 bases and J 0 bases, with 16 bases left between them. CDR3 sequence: CAISERTETIANYGYTF. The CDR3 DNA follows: TGTGCCATCAGTGAGAGGACAGAAACAATAGCTAACTATGGCTACACCTTC.

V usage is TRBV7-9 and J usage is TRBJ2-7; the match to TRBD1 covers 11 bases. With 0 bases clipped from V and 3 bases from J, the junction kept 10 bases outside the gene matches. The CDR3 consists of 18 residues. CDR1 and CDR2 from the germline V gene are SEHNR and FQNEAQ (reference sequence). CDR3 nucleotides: TGTGCCAGCAGCTTAGCGCAACGGGACAGGGGGGCGGACTACGAGCAGTACTTC. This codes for CASSLAQRDRGADYEQYF.

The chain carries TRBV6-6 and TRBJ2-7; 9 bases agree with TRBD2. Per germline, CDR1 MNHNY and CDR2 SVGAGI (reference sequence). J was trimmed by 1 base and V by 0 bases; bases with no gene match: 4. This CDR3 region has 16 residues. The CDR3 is CASSYSNLAGSYEQYF. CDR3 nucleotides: TGTGCCAGCAGTTACTCGAATCTAGCGGGGTCCTACGAGCAGTACTTC.

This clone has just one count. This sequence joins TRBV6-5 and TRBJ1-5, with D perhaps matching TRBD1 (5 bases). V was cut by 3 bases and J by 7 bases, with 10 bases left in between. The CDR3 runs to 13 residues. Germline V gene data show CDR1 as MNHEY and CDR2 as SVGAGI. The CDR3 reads CASSYRGAQPQHF. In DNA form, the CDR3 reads TGTGCCAGCAGTTATCGCGGGGCCCAGCCCCAGCATTTT.